One and the same sample provided the 29 T cell receptor beta chains below, sequenced in a study of PD-L1 blockade in urothelial cancer. As for time point: pretreatment peripheral blood. Using immunoSEQ multiplex PCR, the repertoire was profiled, and TCRdb retains in-frame clones only, with some absent. The sample consists of around 130,000 clones, about four fifths of them appearing once. Sequenced here: PBMCs, sampled around atezolizumab (anti-PD-L1) treatment. These receptor sequences come from a man between 45 and 60 years old with urothelial cancer.

The CDR3 nucleotides read TGTGCCAGCAGCTTAGCTGTTTTGGGGGGGAGGGCAGATACGCAGTATTTT. As protein: CASSLAVLGGRADTQYF. The chain employs TRBV11-2 and TRBJ2-3; 7 nucleotides align to TRBD2. From germline, CDR1 is SGHAT and CDR2 FQNNGV. The CDR3 covers 17 residues. V shed 1 base, J shed 4 bases, and the junction held 11 bases outside the gene matches.

This chain uses TRBV21-1 with TRBJ1-6; TRBD1, the table's D call, lacks a check against the DNA. TRBV21-1 counts as a pseudogene. This CDR3 is built from 15 residues. CDR3 DNA sequence: TGTGCCAGCAGCCGACAGGGGCAGAGTAATTCACCCCTCCACTTT. Translated, it gives CASSRQGQSNSPLHF.

The chain is built from TRBV6-1 and TRBJ2-7, with 8 nucleotides matching TRBD1. In germline, CDR1 is MNHNS, CDR2 SASEGT. V shed 9 bases and J 3 bases; nucleotides not matched to a gene: 7. This CDR3 is 13 amino acids long. The CDR3: CASQGARGYEQYF. For the CDR3, the DNA is TGTGCCAGTCAGGGGGCACGAGGCTACGAGCAGTACTTC.

The chain links TRBV7-9 to TRBJ1-2; D is unresolved. The CDR3 runs 11 residues. From germline, CDR1 is SEHNR and CDR2 FQNEAQ (reference sequence). Trimming cost V 5 bases and J 5 bases, with 6 bases left between them. CDR3 bases: TGTGCCAGCAGCCCCGGGTATGGCTACACCTTC. It encodes CASSPGYGYTF. The entire variable domain, with the rest obtained from reference TRBV7-9 and TRBJ1-2, is as follows: DTGVSQNPRHKITKRGQNVTFRCDPISEHNRLYWYRQTLGQGPEFLTYFQNEAQLEKSRLLSDRFSAERPKGSFSTLEIQRTEQGDSAMYLCASSPGYGYTFGSGTRLTVV.

V usage is TRBV28 and J usage is TRBJ1-3, with D possibly TRBD1 on 5 matching bases. The V end was cut by 3 bases, the J end by 5 bases, with 8 bases between. This CDR3 is 13 amino acids long. Germline values: CDR1 MDHEN, CDR2 SYDVKM. CDR3 loop: CASSLVDRNTIYF. CDR3 bases: TGTGCCAGCAGTTTGGTGGACAGAAACACCATATATTTT.

This clone was counted at least ten times. The genes are TRBV9 and TRBJ2-5; D may be TRBD2 (6 bases). The CDR3 is 15 residues long. Germline V gene data show CDR1 as SGDLS and CDR2 as YYNGEE. The germline V and J ends were trimmed by 0 bases and 3 bases, with 12 bases remaining between them. The CDR3 coding sequence is TGTGCCAGCAGCGTAGAGGGTGGAGGGAAAGAGACCCAGTACTTC. It encodes CASSVEGGGKETQYF.

The CDR3 loop reads CANAPGQKDSGANVLTF. DNA for the CDR3: TGCGCCAACGCACCGGGACAAAAAGACTCTGGGGCCAACGTCCTGACTTTC. V gene TRBV23-1 combines with J gene TRBJ2-6; possible D gene TRBD1, 6 bases. TRBV23-1 is noted as an ORF with a role that remains uncertain. This CDR3 spans 17 amino acids. Trimming took off 10 bases at V and 0 bases at J, with 19 bases between the two ends.

The rearrangement uses TRBV5-4 and TRBJ1-4; D gene uncertain. V lost 0 bases to trimming and J lost 7 bases, with 10 bases between them. The CDR3 contains 14 residues. Germline CDR1 is SGHNT and CDR2 is YYREEE (reference sequence). This CDR3 reads CASSLGGYSEKLFF. In nucleotides, the CDR3 is TGTGCCAGCAGCTTGGGAGGGTATAGTGAAAAACTGTTTTTT.

The CDR3 DNA is TGTGCCAGCAGCGTTTCCGGGACAGGGGCCCGAGAGCAGTACTTC. It is translated as CASSVSGTGAREQYF. The J gene is TRBJ2-7, the V gene TRBV9; 10 bases line up with TRBD1. This CDR3 is built from 15 residues. Trimming removed 2 bases from V and 7 bases from J; junction bases left unmatched: 9. Germline V CDR1 and CDR2: SGDLS, YYNGEE.

This clone turned up a few times. V usage is TRBV7-2 and J usage is TRBJ2-7; 7 bases match TRBD1. Germline V lookup: CDR1 SGHTA, CDR2 FQGNSA. After removal of 5 bases from V and 4 bases from J, the junction contained 8 bases not matched to a gene. The CDR3 is made up of 14 amino acids. The CDR3 region is CASSPRDSAYEQYF. DNA of the CDR3: TGTGCCAGCAGCCCCCGGGACAGCGCATACGAGCAGTACTTC.

The V call is TRBV15, the J call TRBJ1-6, with 7 bases aligning to TRBD1. Germline V gene data show CDR1 as LNHNV and CDR2 as YYDKDF (reference sequence). CDR3 size: 16 residues. V gave up 0 bases and J gave up 7 bases; unmatched junction bases: 6. The CDR3 is CATSRDLADRNSPLHF. The CDR3 DNA is TGTGCCACCAGCAGAGATCTTGCGGACAGGAATTCACCCCTCCACTTT. The whole variable domain, remainder taken from reference TRBV15 and TRBJ1-6, is DAMVIQNPRYQVTQFGKPVTLSCSQTLNHNVMYWYQQKSSQAPKLLFHYYDKDFNNEADTPDNFQSRRPNTSFCFLDIRSPGLGDTAMYLCATSRDLADRNSPLHFGNGTRLTVT.

The chain carries TRBV28 and TRBJ1-2; 8 bases line up with TRBD1. Germline loops: CDR1 MDHEN, CDR2 SYDVKM. This CDR3 has 12 amino acids. Trimming removed 11 bases from V and 8 bases from J; junction bases left unmatched: 10. The CDR3 loop is CAGGRGREGYTF. DNA for the CDR3: TGTGCCGGGGGCAGGGGGCGAGAAGGCTACACCTTC.

The chain links TRBV29-1 to TRBJ1-6, with unresolved D. Trimming pared 4 bases from V and 6 bases from J, leaving 10 bases between. The CDR3 runs to 13 residues. Germline assignment: CDR1 SQVTM and CDR2 ANQGSEA. CDR3 DNA sequence: TGCAGCGTTGCAGCGAGTGGTAATTCACCCCTCCACTTT. Translating it yields CSVAASGNSPLHF.

V and J are TRBV5-4 and TRBJ2-2; no definite D call. In germline, CDR1 is SGHNT, CDR2 YYREEE (reference sequence). The CDR3 length is 16 residues. With 4 bases removed from V and 4 bases from J, the gap between germline ends came to 17 bases. The CDR3 region is CASSQISGRGTGELFF. CDR3 sequence (DNA): TGTGCCAGCAGCCAAATTTCCGGCCGAGGCACCGGGGAGCTGTTTTTT.

The CDR3 DNA reads as TGTGCCAGCTCACCACCGTCAGGGTCGATCTACGAGCAGTACTTC. It encodes CASSPPSGSIYEQYF. V gene TRBV18 combines with J gene TRBJ2-7; D might be TRBD1 (5 bases). Deletions cut 0 bases from V and 3 bases from J, with 12 bases between. CDR3 length: 15 amino acids. In germline, CDR1 is KGHSH, CDR2 LQKENI. The variable domain in full, completed from reference TRBV18 and TRBJ2-7, reads NAGVMQNPRHLVRRRGQEARLRCSPMKGHSHVYWYRQLPEEGLKFMVYLQKENIIDESGMPKERFSAEFPKEGPSILRIQQVVRGDSAAYFCASSPPSGSIYEQYFGPGTRLTVT.

V gene TRBV9 combines with J gene TRBJ2-3; D may be TRBD2 (6 bases). Germline values: CDR1 SGDLS, CDR2 YYNGEE. The CDR3 is made up of 15 amino acids. V was pared by 0 bases and J by 1 base, with 9 bases between. Here the CDR3 reads CASSVVASGTDTQYF. The CDR3, as DNA: TGTGCCAGCAGCGTAGTGGCTAGCGGCACAGATACGCAGTATTTT.

The chain is built from TRBV6-1 and TRBJ2-6, with 7 bases identical to TRBD1. The J segment lost 4 bases and the V segment lost 1 base, leaving 4 bases of the junction unmatched. The CDR3 consists of 16 residues. Germline lookup yields CDR1 MNHNS and CDR2 SASEGT. CDR3 coding DNA: TGTGCCAGCAGTGAAGTAGGGGGCGCGGGGGCCAACGTCCTGACTTTC. Residues: CASSEVGGAGANVLTF.

The V call is TRBV6-5, the J call TRBJ1-1; 8 bases match TRBD1. The trim removed 5 bases at V and 4 bases at J, leaving 6 bases unmatched. Per the germline V gene, CDR1 is MNHEY and CDR2 is SVGAGI. CDR3 length: 14 residues. The CDR3 DNA reads TGTGCCAGCAGTCAACACAGGGGGACCACTGAAGCTTTCTTT. Amino acid sequence: CASSQHRGTTEAFF.

This clone occurred a few times. V gene TRBV6-6 combines with J gene TRBJ1-3; TRBD1 matches 7 bases. The germline V gene encodes CDR1 MNHNY and CDR2 SVGAGI (reference sequence). V gave up 5 bases and J gave up 0 bases; unmatched junction bases: 4. The CDR3 consists of 15 residues. The CDR3 reads CASSNRQGSGNTIYF. In nucleotides, the CDR3 is TGTGCCAGCAGTAACCGACAGGGCTCTGGAAACACCATATATTTT.

J is TRBJ2-7 and V is TRBV28; 7 nucleotides match TRBD2. This CDR3 region has 11 residues. Per germline, CDR1 MDHEN and CDR2 SYDVKM. Losses at the gene ends were 10 bases for V and 5 bases for J; bases not matched to a gene: 5. This CDR3 reads CATGRMDEQYF. As DNA, the CDR3 is TGTGCCACCGGGAGGATGGACGAGCAGTACTTC.

Here the CDR3 reads CASRRTGQTYNEQFF. In DNA form, the CDR3 reads TGTGCCAGCAGAAGAACGGGACAGACCTACAATGAGCAGTTCTTC. V and J are TRBV11-2 and TRBJ2-1, with TRBD1 identical over 7 bases. CDR3 length: 15 residues. V shed 6 bases, J shed 2 bases, and the junction held 7 bases outside the gene matches. Germline V gene data show CDR1 as SGHAT and CDR2 as FQNNGV.

The gene calls are TRBV5-1 and TRBJ2-5; TRBD1 might be the D (5 bases). Trimming left V 4 bases short and J 4 bases short, with 20 bases between. Germline V lookup: CDR1 SGHRS, CDR2 YFSETQ. This CDR3 has 16 amino acids. The CDR3 here is CASSPVLGRQGETQYF. CDR3 DNA sequence: TGCGCCAGCAGCCCGGTCTTAGGGCGGCAGGGAGAGACCCAGTACTTC.

This clone was counted a few times. Other DNA sequences in this specimen translate into the identical CDR3. This sequence joins TRBV7-9 and TRBJ2-7; TRBD2 is a possible D gene (5 bases). CDR1 and CDR2 (germline): SEHNR, FQNEAQ (reference sequence). Trimming removed 3 bases from V and 3 bases from J, with 9 bases in between. This CDR3 has 13 residues. This CDR3 is CASSLVGGYEQYF. CDR3 nucleotides: TGTGCCAGCAGCTTGGTTGGAGGCTACGAGCAGTACTTC. Full variable domain (missing parts from reference TRBV7-9 and TRBJ2-7): DTGVSQNPRHKITKRGQNVTFRCDPISEHNRLYWYRQTLGQGPEFLTYFQNEAQLEKSRLLSDRFSAERPKGSFSTLEIQRTEQGDSAMYLCASSLVGGYEQYFGPGTRLTVT.

The chain employs TRBV10-2 and TRBJ2-2, with 8 positions matching TRBD2. J gave up 5 bases and V 5 bases, and 10 bases lay outside the gene matches. The CDR3 runs 16 residues. CDR1 is WSHSY and CDR2 is SAAADI in the germline V gene. For the CDR3, the DNA is TGCGCCAGCAGTACAGGGAGCGGGAGCCGAACCGGGGAGCTGTTTTTT. Amino acids: CASSTGSGSRTGELFF.

This clone was recorded many times. The V call is TRBV5-8, the J call TRBJ1-2; D perhaps matches TRBD1 (6 bases). The CDR3 spans 13 residues. V dropped 2 bases and J dropped 8 bases, with 13 bases sitting between them. CDR1 and CDR2 (germline): SGHTS, YDEGEE. Here the CDR3 reads CASSFLRTDGYTF. DNA of the CDR3: TGTGCCAGCAGCTTTCTAAGGACAGACGGCTACACCTTC.

V and J are TRBV13 and TRBJ1-5; TRBD1 aligns across 7 bases. After removal of 5 bases from V and 7 bases from J, the junction contained 8 bases not matched to a gene. Per germline, CDR1 PRHDT and CDR2 FYEKMQ (reference sequence). CDR3 length equals 14 residues. CDR3 DNA: TGTGCCAGCAGCACAGGGGATGGTAGACAGCCCCAGCATTTT. This translates into CASSTGDGRQPQHF.

The chain employs TRBV5-8 and TRBJ2-6; tentatively, D is TRBD1 (6 bases). Germline V lookup: CDR1 SGHTS, CDR2 YDEGEE. The CDR3 runs 18 residues. Trimming took 1 base from V and 0 from J, leaving 14 bases between them. The chain's CDR3 is CASSLSQGHFSGANVLTF. CDR3 DNA: TGTGCCAGCAGCTTGTCACAGGGTCATTTCTCTGGGGCCAACGTCCTGACTTTC.

About this clone: At one end the junction does not follow the germline gene, possibly because of a read error. The V call is TRBV28, the J call TRBJ2-7; 13 bases are shared with TRBD2. Germline V gives CDR1 MDHEN, CDR2 SYDVKM. This CDR3 comprises 15 residues. The chain's CDR3 is CASRPKPGLAGEGNF. For the CDR3, the DNA is TGTGCCAGCAGGCCCAAGCCCGGACTAGCGGGAGAGGGTAACTTC.

This clone has a single count. This chain uses TRBV28 with TRBJ1-1, with D maybe TRBD1 (5 bases). The CDR3 covers 13 residues. The germline V gene has CDR1 MDHEN and CDR2 SYDVKM. The V and J ends lost 4 bases and 1 base respectively, with 7 bases between them. The CDR3 bases are TGTGCCAGCAGTTCAACAGGGAACACTGAAGCTTTCTTT. Encoded protein: CASSSTGNTEAFF.